Presented here are 7 T cell receptor beta chains from one specimen sequenced in a study of Ad26.COV2.S vaccination and SARS-CoV-2 variants. Treatment defined: some 20 received Ad26.COV2.S at low or high dose, single or two shots; 5 received placebo; per-sample allocation not given. Day 63 after the first injection of vaccine or placebo was the sampling time. Sequencing used immunoSEQ multiplex PCR; TCRdb keeps in-frame clones, though not all of them. The sample includes around 400,000 clones, roughly four fifths seen only once; the top ten take about 7.1%. Sequencing used peripheral blood, obtained in a trial of Ad26.COV2.S vaccine versus placebo. The source of these receptors is a person aged 18 to 65 who received the Ad26.COV2.S COVID-19 vaccine or a placebo.

V is TRBV3-1 (or the pseudogene TRBV3-2) and J is TRBJ2-1, with D maybe TRBD1 (5 bases). V lost 1 base, J lost 2 bases, and 9 bases lay in between. In germline, CDR1 is LGHDT, CDR2 YNNKEL (reference sequence). This CDR3 spans 15 amino acids. CDR3 loop: CASSQGPGTYNEQFF. DNA of the CDR3: TGTGCCAGCAGCCAAGGCCCAGGGACCTACAATGAGCAGTTCTTC.

The chain recombines TRBV2 with TRBJ2-5; 9 nucleotides agree with TRBD2. This CDR3 contains 14 residues. Germline V gives CDR1 SNHLY, CDR2 FYNNEI. The V segment lost 4 bases and the J segment 3 bases; nucleotides outside the gene matches: 3. Here the CDR3 reads CASSAPSGEETQYF. The CDR3 DNA sequence: TGTGCCAGCAGTGCGCCTAGCGGGGAAGAGACCCAGTACTTC.

This clone was counted once. The chain employs TRBV6-6 and TRBJ2-5; no reliable D call. Germline assignment: CDR1 MNHNY and CDR2 SVGAGI (reference sequence). Trimming took 8 bases from V and 1 from J, leaving 5 bases between them. This CDR3 has 11 amino acids. CDR3 loop: CASGRQETQYF. In nucleotides, the CDR3 is TGTGCCAGCGGCCGCCAAGAGACCCAGTACTTC.

The chain links TRBV24-1 to TRBJ2-1, with TRBD1 matching 8 bases. The length of the CDR3 is 15 residues. V shed 4 bases, J shed 4 bases, and the junction held 5 bases outside the gene matches. Germline CDR1 and CDR2: KGHDR and SFDVKD. The CDR3 reads CATSEDRGLYNEQFF. CDR3 DNA sequence: TGTGCCACCAGTGAAGACAGGGGTCTATACAATGAGCAGTTCTTC.

The chain recombines TRBV5-4 with TRBJ1-2; the match to TRBD1 covers 11 bases. The V and J ends lost 3 bases and 0 bases, in that order; junction bases with no gene match: 4. From germline, CDR1 is SGHNT and CDR2 YYREEE (reference sequence). The CDR3 is made up of 16 amino acids. This CDR3 reads CASSWGQGVPNYGYTF. For the CDR3, the DNA is TGTGCCAGCAGCTGGGGACAGGGGGTGCCTAACTATGGCTACACCTTC. Variable domain in full (rest from reference TRBV5-4 and TRBJ1-2): ETGVTQSPTHLIKTRGQQVTLRCSSQSGHNTVSWYQQALGQGPQFIFQYYREEENGRGNFPPRFSGLQFPNYSSELNVNALELDDSALYLCASSWGQGVPNYGYTFGSGTRLTVV.

The rearrangement links TRBV19 to TRBJ2-5; 7 bases align to TRBD2. V shed 7 bases and J 4 bases; nucleotides not matched to a gene: 6. CDR1 and CDR2 from the germline V gene are LNHDA and SQIVND (reference sequence). This CDR3 comprises 13 residues. DNA of the CDR3: TGTGCCAGTATTGGGGGGGGAGGAGAGACCCAGTACTTC. Amino acid sequence: CASIGGGGETQYF.

This chain links TRBV6-5 with TRBJ2-7, with TRBD1 identical over 7 bases. Germline values: CDR1 MNHEY, CDR2 SVGAGI. V trimming: 2 bases; J trimming: 2 bases; junction bases outside the gene matches: 6. This CDR3 contains 15 residues. CDR3 region: CASSYDKTGTYEQYF. The CDR3 region has the DNA TGTGCCAGCAGTTACGACAAGACAGGGACCTACGAGCAGTACTTC.